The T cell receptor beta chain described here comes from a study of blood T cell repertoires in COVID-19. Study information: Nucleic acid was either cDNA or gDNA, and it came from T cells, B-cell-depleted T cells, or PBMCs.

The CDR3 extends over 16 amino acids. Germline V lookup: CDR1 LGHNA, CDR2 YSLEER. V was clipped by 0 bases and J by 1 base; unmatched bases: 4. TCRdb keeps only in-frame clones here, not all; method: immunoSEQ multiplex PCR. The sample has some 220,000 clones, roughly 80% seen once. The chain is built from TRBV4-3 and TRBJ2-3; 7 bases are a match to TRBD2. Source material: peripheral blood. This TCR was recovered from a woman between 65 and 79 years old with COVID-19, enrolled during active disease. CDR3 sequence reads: CASSQEGGRGTDTQYF. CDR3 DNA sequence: TGCGCCAGCAGCCAAGAAGGCGGGAGAGGCACAGATACGCAGTATTTT.